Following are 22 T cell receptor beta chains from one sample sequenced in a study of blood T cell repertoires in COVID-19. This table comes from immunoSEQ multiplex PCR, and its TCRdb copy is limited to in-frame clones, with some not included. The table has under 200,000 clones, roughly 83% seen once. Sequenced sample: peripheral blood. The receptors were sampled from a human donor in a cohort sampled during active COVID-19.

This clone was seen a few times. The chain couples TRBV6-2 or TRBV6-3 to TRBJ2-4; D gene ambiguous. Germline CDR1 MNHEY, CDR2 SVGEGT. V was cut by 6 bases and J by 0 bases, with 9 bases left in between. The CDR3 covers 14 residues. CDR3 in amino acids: CASSYTLAKNIQYF. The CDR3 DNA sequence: TGTGCCAGCAGCTATACTCTAGCCAAAAACATTCAGTACTTC.

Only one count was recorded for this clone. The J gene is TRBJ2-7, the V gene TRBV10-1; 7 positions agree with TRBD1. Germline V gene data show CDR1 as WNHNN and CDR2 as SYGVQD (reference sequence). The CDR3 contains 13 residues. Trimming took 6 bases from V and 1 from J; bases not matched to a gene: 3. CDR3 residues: CASSRDSSYEQYF. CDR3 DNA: TGCGCCAGCAGCCGGGACAGTTCCTACGAGCAGTACTTC.

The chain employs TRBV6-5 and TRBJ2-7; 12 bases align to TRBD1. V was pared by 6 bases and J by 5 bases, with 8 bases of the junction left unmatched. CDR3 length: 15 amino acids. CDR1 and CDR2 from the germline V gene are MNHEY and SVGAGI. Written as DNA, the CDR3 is TGTGCCAGCAGCCGACTCGGGACAGGGGGCAACGAGCAGTACTTC. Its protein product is CASSRLGTGGNEQYF.

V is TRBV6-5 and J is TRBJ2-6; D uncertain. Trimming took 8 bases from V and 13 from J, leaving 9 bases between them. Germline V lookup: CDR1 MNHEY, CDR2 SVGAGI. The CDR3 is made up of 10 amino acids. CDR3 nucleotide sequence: TGTGCCAGCCCGGTCGGGGTCCTGACTTTC. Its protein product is CASPVGVLTF.

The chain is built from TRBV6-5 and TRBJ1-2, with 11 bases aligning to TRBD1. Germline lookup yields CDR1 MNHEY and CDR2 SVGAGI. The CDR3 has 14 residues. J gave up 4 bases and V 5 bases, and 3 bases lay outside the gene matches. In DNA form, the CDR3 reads TGTGCCAGCAGTCCAGGGACAGGGGGCTATGGCTACACCTTC. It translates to CASSPGTGGYGYTF.

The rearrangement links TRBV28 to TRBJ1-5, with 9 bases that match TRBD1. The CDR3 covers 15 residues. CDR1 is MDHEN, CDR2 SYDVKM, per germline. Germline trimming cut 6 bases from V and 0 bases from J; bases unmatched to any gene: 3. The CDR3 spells CASRGQGYSNQPQHF. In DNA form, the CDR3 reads TGTGCCAGCAGGGGACAGGGTTATAGCAATCAGCCCCAGCATTTT.

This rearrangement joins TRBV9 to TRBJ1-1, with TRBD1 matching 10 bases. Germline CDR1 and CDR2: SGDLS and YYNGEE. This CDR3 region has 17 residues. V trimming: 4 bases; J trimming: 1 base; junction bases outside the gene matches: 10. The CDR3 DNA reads TGTGCCAGCAGCCCTCAGACAGGGGGCGGGGGGAACACTGAAGCTTTCTTT. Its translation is CASSPQTGGGGNTEAFF.

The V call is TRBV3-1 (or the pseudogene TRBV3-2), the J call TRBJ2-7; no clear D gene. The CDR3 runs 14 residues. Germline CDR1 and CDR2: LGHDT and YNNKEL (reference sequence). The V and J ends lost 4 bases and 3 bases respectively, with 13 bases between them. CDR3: CASSPGPGGYEQYF. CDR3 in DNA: TGTGCCAGCAGCCCGGGTCCCGGCGGCTACGAGCAGTACTTC.

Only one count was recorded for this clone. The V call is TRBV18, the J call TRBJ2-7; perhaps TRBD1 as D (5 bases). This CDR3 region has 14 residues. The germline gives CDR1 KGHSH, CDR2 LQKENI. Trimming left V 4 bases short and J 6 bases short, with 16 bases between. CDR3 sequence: CASSLGAKEVEQYF. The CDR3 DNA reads TGTGCCAGCTCACTAGGGGCTAAAGAAGTCGAGCAGTACTTC.

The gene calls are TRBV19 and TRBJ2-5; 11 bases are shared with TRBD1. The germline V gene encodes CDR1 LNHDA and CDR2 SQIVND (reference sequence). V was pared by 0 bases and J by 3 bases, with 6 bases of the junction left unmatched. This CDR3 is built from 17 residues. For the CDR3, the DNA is TGTGCCAGTAGTATAGAGGGGACAGGGGGAATTAAAGAGACCCAGTACTTC. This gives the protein CASSIEGTGGIKETQYF.

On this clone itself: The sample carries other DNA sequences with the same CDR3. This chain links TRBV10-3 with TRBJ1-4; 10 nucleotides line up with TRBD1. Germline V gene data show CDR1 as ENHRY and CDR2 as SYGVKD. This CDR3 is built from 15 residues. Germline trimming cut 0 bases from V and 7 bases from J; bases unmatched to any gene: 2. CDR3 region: CAISESDRGGEKLFF. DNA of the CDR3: TGTGCCATCAGTGAGTCGGACAGGGGGGGTGAAAAACTGTTTTTT.

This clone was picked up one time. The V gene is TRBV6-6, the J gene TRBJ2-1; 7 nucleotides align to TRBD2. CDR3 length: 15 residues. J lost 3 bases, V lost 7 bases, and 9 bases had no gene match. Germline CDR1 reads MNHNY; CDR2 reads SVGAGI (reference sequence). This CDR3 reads CASTSPRGGYNEQFF. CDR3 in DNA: TGTGCCAGCACCTCCCCTCGCGGGGGCTACAATGAGCAGTTCTTC.

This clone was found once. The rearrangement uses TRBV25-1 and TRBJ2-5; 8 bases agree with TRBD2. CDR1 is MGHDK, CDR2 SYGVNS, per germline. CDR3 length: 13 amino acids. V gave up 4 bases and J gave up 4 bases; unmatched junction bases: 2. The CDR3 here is CASSAGGGETQYF. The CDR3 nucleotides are TGTGCCAGCAGTGCCGGGGGGGGAGAGACCCAGTACTTC.

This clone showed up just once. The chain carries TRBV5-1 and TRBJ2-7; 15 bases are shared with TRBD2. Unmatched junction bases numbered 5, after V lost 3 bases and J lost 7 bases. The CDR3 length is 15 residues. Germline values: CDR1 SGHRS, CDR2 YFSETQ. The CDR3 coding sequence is TGCGCCAGCAGCTCGGGACTAGCGGGAGGTGGAGAGCAGTACTTC. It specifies CASSSGLAGGGEQYF.

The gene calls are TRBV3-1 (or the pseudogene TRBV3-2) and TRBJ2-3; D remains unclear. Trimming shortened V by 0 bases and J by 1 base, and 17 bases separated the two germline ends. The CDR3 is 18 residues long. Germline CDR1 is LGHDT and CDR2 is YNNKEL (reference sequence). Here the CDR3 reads CASSQDDMAGDGTDTQYF. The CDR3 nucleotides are TGTGCCAGCAGCCAAGATGATATGGCCGGAGATGGCACAGATACGCAGTATTTT.

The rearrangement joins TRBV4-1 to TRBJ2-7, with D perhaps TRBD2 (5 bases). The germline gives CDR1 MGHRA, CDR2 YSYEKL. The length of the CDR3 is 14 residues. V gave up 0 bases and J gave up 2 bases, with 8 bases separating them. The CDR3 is CASSQETRAYEQYF. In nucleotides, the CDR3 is TGCGCCAGCAGCCAAGAAACTAGAGCCTACGAGCAGTACTTC.

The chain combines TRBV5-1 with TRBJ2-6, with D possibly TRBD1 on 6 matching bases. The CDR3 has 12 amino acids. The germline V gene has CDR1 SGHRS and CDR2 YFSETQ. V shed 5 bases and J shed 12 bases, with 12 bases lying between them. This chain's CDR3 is CASRYGQSVLTF. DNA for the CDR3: TGCGCCAGCAGATACGGACAGTCCGTCCTGACTTTC.

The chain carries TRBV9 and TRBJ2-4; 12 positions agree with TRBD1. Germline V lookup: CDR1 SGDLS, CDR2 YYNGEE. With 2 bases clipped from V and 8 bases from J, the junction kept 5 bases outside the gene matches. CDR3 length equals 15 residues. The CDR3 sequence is CASSVLGQGADIQYF. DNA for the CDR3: TGTGCCAGCAGCGTCCTGGGACAGGGGGCCGACATTCAGTACTTC.

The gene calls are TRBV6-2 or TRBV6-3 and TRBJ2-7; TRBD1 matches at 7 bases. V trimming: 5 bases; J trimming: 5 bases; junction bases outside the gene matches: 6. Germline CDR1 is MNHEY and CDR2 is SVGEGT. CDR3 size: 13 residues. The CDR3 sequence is CASSTLGQDEQYF. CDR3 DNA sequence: TGTGCCAGCAGTACCCTCGGACAGGACGAGCAGTACTTC.

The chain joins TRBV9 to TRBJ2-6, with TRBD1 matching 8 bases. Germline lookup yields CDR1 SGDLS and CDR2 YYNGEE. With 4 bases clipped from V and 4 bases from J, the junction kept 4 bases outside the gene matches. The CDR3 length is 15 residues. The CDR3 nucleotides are TGTGCCAGCAGCCCGACAGGGGCAGGGGCCAACGTCCTGACTTTC. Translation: CASSPTGAGANVLTF.

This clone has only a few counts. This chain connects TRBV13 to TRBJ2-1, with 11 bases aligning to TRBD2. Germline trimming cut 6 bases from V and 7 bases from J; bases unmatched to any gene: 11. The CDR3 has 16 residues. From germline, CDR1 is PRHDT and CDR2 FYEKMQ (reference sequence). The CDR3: CASRLNPLAGGNEQFF. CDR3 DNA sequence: TGTGCCAGCAGGCTAAACCCTCTAGCGGGAGGTAATGAGCAGTTCTTC.

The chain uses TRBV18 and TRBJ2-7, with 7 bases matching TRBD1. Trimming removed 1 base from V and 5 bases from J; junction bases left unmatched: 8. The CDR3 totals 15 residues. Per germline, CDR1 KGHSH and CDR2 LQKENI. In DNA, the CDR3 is TGTGCCAGCTCACCACTTTCAACAGGGGTCGACGAGCAGTACTTC. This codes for CASSPLSTGVDEQYF.